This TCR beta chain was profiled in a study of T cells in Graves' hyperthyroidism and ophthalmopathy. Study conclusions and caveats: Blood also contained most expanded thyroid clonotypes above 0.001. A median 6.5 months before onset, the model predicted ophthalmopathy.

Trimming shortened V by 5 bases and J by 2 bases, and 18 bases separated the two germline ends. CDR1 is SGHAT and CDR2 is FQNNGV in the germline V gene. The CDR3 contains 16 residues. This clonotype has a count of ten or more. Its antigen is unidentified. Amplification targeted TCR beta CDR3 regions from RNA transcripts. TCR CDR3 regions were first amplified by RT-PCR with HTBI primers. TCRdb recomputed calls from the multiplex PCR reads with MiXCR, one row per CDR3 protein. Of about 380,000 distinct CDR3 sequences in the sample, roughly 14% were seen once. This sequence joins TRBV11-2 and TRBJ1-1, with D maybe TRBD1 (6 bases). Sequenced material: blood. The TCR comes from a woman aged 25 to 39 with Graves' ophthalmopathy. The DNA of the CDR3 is TGTGCCAGCAGCGCCCGCCCCGGGACAACCAACACTGAAGCTTTCTTT. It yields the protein CASSARPGTTNTEAFF.